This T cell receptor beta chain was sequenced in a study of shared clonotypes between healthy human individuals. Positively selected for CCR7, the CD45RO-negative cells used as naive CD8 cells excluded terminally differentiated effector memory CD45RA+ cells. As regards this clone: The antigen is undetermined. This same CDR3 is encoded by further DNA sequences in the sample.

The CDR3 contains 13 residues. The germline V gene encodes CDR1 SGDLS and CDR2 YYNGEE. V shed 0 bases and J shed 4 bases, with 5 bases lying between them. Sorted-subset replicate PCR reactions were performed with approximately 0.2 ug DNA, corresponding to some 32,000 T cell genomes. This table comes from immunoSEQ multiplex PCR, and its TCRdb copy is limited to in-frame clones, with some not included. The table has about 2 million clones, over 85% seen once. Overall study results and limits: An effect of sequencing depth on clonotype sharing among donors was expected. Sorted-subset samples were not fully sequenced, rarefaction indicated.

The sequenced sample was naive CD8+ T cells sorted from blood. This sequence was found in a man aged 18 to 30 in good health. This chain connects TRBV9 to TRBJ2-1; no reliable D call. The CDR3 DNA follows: TGTGCCAGCAGCGTAGGTATTTACAATGAGCAGTTCTTC. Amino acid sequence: CASSVGIYNEQFF. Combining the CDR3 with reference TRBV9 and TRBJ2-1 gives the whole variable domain DSGVTQTPKHLITATGQRVTLRCSPRSGDLSVYWYQQSLDQGLQFLIQYYNGEERAKGNILERFSAQQFPDLHSELNLSSLELGDSALYFCASSVGIYNEQFFGPGTRLTVL.